This T cell receptor beta chain stems from a study of technical replicates of blood from a few donors. Method: immunoSEQ multiplex PCR; TCRdb's copy keeps in-frame clones and lacks some. The sample lists some 70,000 clones; roughly 90% were seen once. The CDR3 sequence is 16 residues long. V lost 2 bases to trimming and J lost 0 bases, with 13 bases between them. CDR1 is KGHSH and CDR2 is LQKENI in the germline V gene. This chain links TRBV18 with TRBJ1-2; weak D call: TRBD1 (6 bases). Sequencing was done on a sample of T cells isolated from PBMCs. This TCR derives from a human donor in good health. The CDR3 protein is CASSPGGDRTNYGYTF. Written as DNA, the CDR3 is TGTGCCAGCTCACCAGGGGGTGACAGGACTAACTATGGCTACACCTTC.